One sample yielded the 4 T cell receptor beta chains listed below, sequenced in a study of cytomegalovirus exposure and HLA in healthy donors. This PCR relied on a set of 60 Vbeta primers and 13 Jbeta primers. The method was immunoSEQ multiplex PCR; TCRdb's version includes in-frame clones alone and lacks a portion of them. The table has roughly 200,000 clones, roughly four fifths seen once. Material: PBMCs. These receptors came from a woman aged 40-49 years in good health and CMV-seronegative.

The V and J genes are TRBV9 and TRBJ2-7; 14 bases are shared with TRBD2. The trim removed 3 bases at V and 6 bases at J, leaving 2 bases unmatched. Germline values: CDR1 SGDLS, CDR2 YYNGEE. This CDR3 is built from 14 residues. This chain's CDR3 is CASSEGLAGAEQYF. The CDR3 DNA reads as TGTGCCAGCAGCGAGGGACTAGCGGGAGCCGAGCAGTACTTC.

This chain joins TRBV19 and TRBJ1-5, with D tentatively TRBD1 (5 bases). V lost 3 bases, J lost 7 bases, and 16 bases lay in between. Per germline, CDR1 LNHDA and CDR2 SQIVND (reference sequence). The CDR3 spans 15 residues. CDR3 sequence (DNA): TGTGCCAGTAGTATGCATGCGGGGACGGTACAGCCCCAGCATTTT. As protein: CASSMHAGTVQPQHF.

This chain connects TRBV5-4 to TRBJ2-3, with D maybe TRBD2 (5 bases). V was clipped by 2 bases and J by 0 bases, with 7 bases between them. This CDR3 is built from 14 residues. In germline, CDR1 is SGHNT, CDR2 YYREEE (reference sequence). The CDR3 DNA reads as TGTGCCAGCAGCTTCACGGGAAGCACAGATACGCAGTATTTT. Translation: CASSFTGSTDTQYF.

The chain joins TRBV6-1 to TRBJ2-1; 7 bases are shared with TRBD1. The V gene end was trimmed by 7 bases and the J gene end by 6 bases; junction bases not matched to a gene: 12. The CDR3 runs 15 residues. The germline V gene has CDR1 MNHNS and CDR2 SASEGT. CDR3 nucleotides: TGTGCCAGCAAGAAGACAGGGACGATTCTCAATGAGCAGTTCTTC. Translated: CASKKTGTILNEQFF.